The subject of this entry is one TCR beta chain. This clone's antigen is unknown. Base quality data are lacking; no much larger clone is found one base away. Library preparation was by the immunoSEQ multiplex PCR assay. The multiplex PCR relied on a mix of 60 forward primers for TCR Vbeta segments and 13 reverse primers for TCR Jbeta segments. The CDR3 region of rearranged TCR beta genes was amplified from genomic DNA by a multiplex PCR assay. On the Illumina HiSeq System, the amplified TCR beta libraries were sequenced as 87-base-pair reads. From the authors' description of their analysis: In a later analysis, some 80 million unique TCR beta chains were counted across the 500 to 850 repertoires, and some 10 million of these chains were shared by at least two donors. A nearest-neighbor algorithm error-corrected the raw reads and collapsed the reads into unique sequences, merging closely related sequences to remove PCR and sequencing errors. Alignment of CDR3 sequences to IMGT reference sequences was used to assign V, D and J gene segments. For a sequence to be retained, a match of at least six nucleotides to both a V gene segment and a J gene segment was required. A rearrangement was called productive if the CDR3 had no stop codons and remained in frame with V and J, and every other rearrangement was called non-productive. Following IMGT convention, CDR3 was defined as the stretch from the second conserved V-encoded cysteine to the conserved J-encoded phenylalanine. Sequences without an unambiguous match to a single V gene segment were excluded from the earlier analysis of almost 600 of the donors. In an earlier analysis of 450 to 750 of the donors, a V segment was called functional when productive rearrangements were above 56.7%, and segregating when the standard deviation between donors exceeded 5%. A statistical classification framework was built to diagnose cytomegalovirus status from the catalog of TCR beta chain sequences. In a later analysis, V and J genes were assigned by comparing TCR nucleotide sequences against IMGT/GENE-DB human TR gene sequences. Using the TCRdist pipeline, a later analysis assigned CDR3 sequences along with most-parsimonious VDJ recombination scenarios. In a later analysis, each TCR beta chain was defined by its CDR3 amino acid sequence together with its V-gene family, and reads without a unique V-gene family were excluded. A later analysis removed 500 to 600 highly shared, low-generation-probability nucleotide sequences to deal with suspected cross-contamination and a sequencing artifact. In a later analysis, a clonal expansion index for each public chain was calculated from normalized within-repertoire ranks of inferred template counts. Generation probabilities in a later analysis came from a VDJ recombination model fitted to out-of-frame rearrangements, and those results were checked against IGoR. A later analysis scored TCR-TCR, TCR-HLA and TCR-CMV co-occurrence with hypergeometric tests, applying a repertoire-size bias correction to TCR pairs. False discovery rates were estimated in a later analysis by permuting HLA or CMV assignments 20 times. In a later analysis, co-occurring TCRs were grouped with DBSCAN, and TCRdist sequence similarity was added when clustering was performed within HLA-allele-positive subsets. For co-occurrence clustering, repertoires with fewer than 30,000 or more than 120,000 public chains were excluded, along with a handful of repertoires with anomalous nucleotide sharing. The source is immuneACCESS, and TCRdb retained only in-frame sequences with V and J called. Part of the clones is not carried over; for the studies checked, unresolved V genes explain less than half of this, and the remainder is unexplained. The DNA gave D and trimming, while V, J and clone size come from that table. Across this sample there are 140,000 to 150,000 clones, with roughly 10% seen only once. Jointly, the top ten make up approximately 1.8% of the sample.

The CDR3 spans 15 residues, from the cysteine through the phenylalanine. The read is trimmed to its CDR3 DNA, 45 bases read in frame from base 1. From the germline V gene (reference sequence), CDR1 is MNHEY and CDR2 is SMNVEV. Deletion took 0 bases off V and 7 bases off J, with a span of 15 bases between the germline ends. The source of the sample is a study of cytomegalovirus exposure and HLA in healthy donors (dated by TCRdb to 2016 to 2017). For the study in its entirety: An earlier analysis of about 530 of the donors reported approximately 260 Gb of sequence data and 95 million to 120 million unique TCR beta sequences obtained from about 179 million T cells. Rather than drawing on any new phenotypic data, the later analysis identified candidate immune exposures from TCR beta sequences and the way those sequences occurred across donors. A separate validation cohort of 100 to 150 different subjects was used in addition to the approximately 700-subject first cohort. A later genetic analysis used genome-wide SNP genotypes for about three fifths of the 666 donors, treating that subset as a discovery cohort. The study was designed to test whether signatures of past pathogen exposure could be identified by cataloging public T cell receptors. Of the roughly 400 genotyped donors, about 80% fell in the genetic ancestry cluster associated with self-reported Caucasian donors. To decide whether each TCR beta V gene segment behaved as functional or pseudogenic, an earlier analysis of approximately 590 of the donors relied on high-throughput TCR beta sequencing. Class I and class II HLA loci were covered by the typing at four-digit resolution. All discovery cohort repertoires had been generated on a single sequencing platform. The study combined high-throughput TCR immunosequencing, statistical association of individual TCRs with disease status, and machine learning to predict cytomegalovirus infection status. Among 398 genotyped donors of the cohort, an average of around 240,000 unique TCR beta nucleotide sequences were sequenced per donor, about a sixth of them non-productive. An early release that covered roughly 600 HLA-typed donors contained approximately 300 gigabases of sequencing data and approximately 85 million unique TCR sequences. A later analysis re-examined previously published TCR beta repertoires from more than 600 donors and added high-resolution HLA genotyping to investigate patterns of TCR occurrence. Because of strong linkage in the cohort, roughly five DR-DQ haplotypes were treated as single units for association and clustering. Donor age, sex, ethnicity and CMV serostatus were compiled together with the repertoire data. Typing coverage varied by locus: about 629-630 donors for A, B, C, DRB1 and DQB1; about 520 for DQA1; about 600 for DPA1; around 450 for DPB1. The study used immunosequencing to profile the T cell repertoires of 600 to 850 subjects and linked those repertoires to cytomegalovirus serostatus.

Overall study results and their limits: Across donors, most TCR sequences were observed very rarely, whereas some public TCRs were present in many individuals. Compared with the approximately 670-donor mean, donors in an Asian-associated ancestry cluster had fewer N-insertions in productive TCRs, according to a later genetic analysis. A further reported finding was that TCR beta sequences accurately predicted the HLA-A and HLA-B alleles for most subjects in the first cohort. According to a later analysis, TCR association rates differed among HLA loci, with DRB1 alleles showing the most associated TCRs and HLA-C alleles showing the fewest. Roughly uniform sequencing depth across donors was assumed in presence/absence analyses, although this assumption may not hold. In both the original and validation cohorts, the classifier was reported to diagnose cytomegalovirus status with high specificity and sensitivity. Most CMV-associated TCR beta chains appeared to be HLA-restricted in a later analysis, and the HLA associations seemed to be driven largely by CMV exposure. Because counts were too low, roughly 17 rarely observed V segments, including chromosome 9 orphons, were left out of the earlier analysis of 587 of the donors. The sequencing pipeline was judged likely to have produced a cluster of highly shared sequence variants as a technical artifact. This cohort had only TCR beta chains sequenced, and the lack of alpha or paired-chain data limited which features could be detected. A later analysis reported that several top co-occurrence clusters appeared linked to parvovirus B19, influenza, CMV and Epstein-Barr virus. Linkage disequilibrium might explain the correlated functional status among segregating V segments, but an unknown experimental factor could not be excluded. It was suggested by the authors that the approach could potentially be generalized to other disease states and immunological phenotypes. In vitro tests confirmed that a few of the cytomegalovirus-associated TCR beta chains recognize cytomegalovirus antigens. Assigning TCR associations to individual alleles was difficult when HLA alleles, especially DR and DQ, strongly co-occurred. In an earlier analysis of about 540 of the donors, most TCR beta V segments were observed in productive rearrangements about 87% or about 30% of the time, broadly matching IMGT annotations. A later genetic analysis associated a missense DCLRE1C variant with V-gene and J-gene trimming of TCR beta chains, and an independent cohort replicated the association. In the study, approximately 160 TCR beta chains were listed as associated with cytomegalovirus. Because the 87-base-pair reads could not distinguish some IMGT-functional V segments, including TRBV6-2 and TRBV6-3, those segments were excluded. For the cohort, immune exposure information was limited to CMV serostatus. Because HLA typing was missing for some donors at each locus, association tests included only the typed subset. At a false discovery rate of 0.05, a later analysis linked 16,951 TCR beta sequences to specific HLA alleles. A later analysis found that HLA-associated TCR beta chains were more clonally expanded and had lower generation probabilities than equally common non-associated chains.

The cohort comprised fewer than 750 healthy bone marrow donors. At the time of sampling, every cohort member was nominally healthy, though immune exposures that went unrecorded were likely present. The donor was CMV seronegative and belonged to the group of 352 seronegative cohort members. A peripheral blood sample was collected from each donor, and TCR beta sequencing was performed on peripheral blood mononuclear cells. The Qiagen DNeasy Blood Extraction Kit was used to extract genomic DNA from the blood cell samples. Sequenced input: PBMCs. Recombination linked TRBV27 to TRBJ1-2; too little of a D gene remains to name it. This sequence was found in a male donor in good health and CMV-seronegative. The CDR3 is CASSLSMSGGSGYTF. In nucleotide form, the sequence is TGTGCCAGCAGTTTATCTATGAGCGGCGGGAGTGGCTACACCTTC.